This TCR beta chain was profiled in a study of cytomegalovirus exposure and HLA in healthy donors. Looking at the study overall: Most donors, less than 85% of several hundred genotyped, fell in the Caucasian-associated ancestry cluster.

General study findings and limits: Most CMV-associated TCR beta chains were later found to appear HLA-restricted. Later, an analysis showed that TCR beta chains associated with HLA were more clonally expanded than others that were equally common.

As regards this clone: Its antigen is still unknown.

The PCR made use of 60 Vbeta and 13 Jbeta primers. Repertoires were generated with immunoSEQ multiplex PCR, while TCRdb's copy carries only in-frame clones and drops some. Of about 140,000 clones detected, under 70% appear once; the ten largest clones hold roughly a tenth. The V gene lost 10 bases and the J gene lost 0 bases, with 12 bases spanning the gap. Germline-derived CDR1 and CDR2 are MDHEN and SYDVKM. The CDR3 consists of 13 residues. This TCR was sampled from a man aged 30 to 39 in good health and CMV-seropositive. This rearrangement joins TRBV28 to TRBJ1-1, with D hard to call. The material sequenced was PBMCs. CDR3 amino acids: CATRGPLNTEAFF. In DNA form, the CDR3 reads TGTGCCACCCGTGGCCCCTTGAACACTGAAGCTTTCTTT.